The source of this T cell receptor beta chain is a study of metastatic and nonmetastatic thyroid tumors. This clone was counted many times. Germline V CDR1 and CDR2: LNHDA, SQIVND (reference sequence). The length of the CDR3 is 13 residues. V was cut by 7 bases and J by 2 bases, with 9 bases left in between. Patients were all untreated before their thyroid surgery. Authors' processing steps: A classifier of distant metastasis in papillary thyroid cancer was built from CDR3 differences (across clinicopathological groups). From the PCR reads, TCRdb re-called clones with MiXCR. For this entry, the V and J calls and clone size follow TCRdb and not the study's own pipeline. The top ten clones hold 8.5% to 12% of a sample with 15,000 to 20,000 clones, 20% to 30% of them seen once.

The chain has TRBV19 and TRBJ1-5; no clear D gene. Sequencing was carried out using adjacent normal tissue. The clonotype comes from a female donor with papillary thyroid cancer or a benign thyroid nodule (not recorded which). Some clones in this sample may be carry-over from other donors' samples. The CDR3, as DNA: TGTGCCAGTAATAAGGTAGGCAATCAGCCCCAGCATTTT. This codes for CASNKVGNQPQHF.